The source of this TCR beta chain is a study of blood T cells in healthy people across ages. The germline gives CDR1 MNHEY, CDR2 SMNVEV (reference sequence). CDR3 length: 18 residues. V was trimmed by 5 bases and J by 11 bases, leaving 28 bases between them. Per sample, extraction of total RNA gave at least 5 micrograms in every case. A J-beta primer mix and a sample-barcoded 5' primer were used in a second PCR of roughly 6 to 12 cycles. TCRdb processed the 5' RACE reads anew with MiXCR; each CDR3 protein has one entry. This sample carries hundreds of thousands of distinct CDR3 sequences, 55% to 70% of them seen once, and the ten largest clones take roughly 20%.

This TCR was recovered from a man aged 25-45 years in good health. Sequences were obtained from blood. V is TRBV27 and J is TRBJ1-6; D is perhaps TRBD1 (6 bases). The CDR3 is CASSPLHTGPIGYPPLHF. CDR3 coding DNA: TGTGCCAGCAGTCCCCTACATACAGGGCCTATTGGATATCCACCCCTCCACTTT.